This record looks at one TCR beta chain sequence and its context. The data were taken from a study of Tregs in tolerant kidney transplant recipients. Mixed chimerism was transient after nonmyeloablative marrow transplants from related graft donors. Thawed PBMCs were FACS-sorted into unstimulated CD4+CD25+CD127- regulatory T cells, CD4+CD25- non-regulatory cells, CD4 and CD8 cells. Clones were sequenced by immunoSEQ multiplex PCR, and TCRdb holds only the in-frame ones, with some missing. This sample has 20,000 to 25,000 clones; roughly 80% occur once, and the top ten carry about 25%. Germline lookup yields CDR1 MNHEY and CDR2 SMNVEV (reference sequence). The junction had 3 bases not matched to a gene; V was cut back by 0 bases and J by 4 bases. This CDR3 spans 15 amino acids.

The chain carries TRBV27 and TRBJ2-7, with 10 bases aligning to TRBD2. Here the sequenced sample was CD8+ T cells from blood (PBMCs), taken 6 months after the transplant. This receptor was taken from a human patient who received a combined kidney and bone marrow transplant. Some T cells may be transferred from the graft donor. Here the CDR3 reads CASSLSLAGAYEQYF. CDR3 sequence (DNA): TGTGCCAGCAGTTTATCGCTAGCGGGAGCGTACGAGCAGTACTTC.